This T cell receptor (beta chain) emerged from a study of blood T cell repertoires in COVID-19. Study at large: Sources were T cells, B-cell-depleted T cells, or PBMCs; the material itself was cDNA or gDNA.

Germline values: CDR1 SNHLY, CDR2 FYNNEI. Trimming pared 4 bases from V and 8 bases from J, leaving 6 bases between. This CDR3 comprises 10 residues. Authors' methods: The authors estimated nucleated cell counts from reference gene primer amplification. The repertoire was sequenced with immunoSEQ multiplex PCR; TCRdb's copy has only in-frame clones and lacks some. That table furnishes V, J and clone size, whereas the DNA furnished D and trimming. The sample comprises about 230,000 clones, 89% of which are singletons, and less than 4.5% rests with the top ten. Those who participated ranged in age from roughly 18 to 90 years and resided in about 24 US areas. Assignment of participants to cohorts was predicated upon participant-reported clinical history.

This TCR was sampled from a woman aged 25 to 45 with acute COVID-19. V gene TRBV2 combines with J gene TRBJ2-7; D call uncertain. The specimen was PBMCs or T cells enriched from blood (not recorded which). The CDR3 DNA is TGTGCCAGCAGTGGGCCCAAGCAGTACTTC. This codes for CASSGPKQYF.